The next 17 T cell receptor beta chains were all read from a single sample in a study of beta chain features in type 1 diabetes (dated 2018 in TCRdb). Libraries were built with the immunoSEQ multiplex PCR assay. The entire isolated RNA was reverse transcribed using the High Capacity cDNA Reverse Transcription Kit, and thus expressed TCRB transcripts were sequenced. Held by TCRdb, this immuneACCESS table contains in-frame sequences only and omits some clones. Under half of the omission traces to an unresolved V gene where checked; the cause of the rest is unknown. Counted in this sample were about 230,000 clones; over 7.5% of them appeared once. The ten largest clones capture approximately 0.03% of the sample. Sequenced input: naive CD4+ T cells from blood. The cell subset or site tag for this specimen amounts to: true naive CD4+ T cells. The receptor source for this set is a young woman in good health.

This clone was recorded a few times. The genes are TRBV10-2 and TRBJ2-2, with 12 bases identical to TRBD2. V gave up 4 bases and J gave up 6 bases; unmatched junction bases: 6. Germline V CDR1 and CDR2: WSHSY, SAAADI. This CDR3 contains 16 residues. The CDR3 here is CASSVGTSGGSGELFF. Here the CDR3 DNA reads TGCGCCAGCAGTGTAGGAACTAGCGGGGGGTCCGGGGAGCTGTTTTTT.

The rearrangement joins TRBV7-2 to TRBJ2-5, with 7 positions matching TRBD1. The germline V gene encodes CDR1 SGHTA and CDR2 FQGNSA. The CDR3 runs 14 residues. V lost 5 bases and J lost 1; bases outside the gene matches: 4. The CDR3 DNA is TGTGCCAGCAGCCGAGACAGGGCCCAAGAGACCCAGTACTTC. It is translated as CASSRDRAQETQYF.

This chain links TRBV18 with TRBJ2-1, with D unresolved. Trimming took 1 base from V and 6 from J, leaving 7 bases between them. Germline CDR1 is KGHSH and CDR2 is LQKENI. This CDR3 spans 13 amino acids. The CDR3 DNA reads as TGTGCCAGCTCACCACGGCAACCCAATGAGCAGTTCTTC. It translates to CASSPRQPNEQFF.

This clone has more than one count but fewer than ten. The CDR3 DNA is TGTGCCAGCAGCTTAAAACAGGCCACTGAAGCTTTCTTT. It encodes CASSLKQATEAFF. The chain carries TRBV7-3 and TRBJ1-1, with D tentatively TRBD1 (5 bases). V lost 1 base, J lost 4 bases, and 7 bases lay in between. The CDR3 runs to 13 residues. Germline V CDR1 and CDR2: SGHTA, FQGTGA. Based on the CDR3 plus reference TRBV7-3 and TRBJ1-1, the full variable domain is GAGVSQTPSNKVTEKGKYVELRCDPISGHTALYWYRQSLGQGPEFLIYFQGTGAADDSGLPNDRFFAVRPEGSVSTLKIQRTERGDSAVYLCASSLKQATEAFFGQGTRLTVV.

The V and J genes are TRBV5-4 and TRBJ2-7, with 7 bases fitting TRBD2. Germline CDR1 is SGHNT and CDR2 is YYREEE (reference sequence). Trimming cost V 4 bases and J 0 bases; bases outside gene matches: 4. The CDR3 is made up of 14 amino acids. This CDR3 is CASSRPSGSYEQYF. DNA for the CDR3: TGTGCCAGCAGCCGGCCTAGCGGCTCCTACGAGCAGTACTTC.

This clone was observed a few times. The chain carries TRBV29-1 and TRBJ2-1, with D hard to call. V was cut by 3 bases and J by 1 base, with 10 bases left in between. Germline V lookup: CDR1 SQVTM, CDR2 ANQGSEA. CDR3 length: 14 residues. This CDR3 is CSVEIQTSYNEQFF. The CDR3 DNA reads TGCAGCGTTGAGATCCAGACTTCCTACAATGAGCAGTTCTTC.

CDR3 DNA sequence: TGTGCCTGGGGTAAAGCGGGGGTTTCAGATACGCAGTATTTT. It specifies CAWGKAGVSDTQYF. V and J are TRBV30 and TRBJ2-3, with TRBD2 matching over 8 bases. After removal of 5 bases from V and 4 bases from J, the junction contained 8 bases not matched to a gene. This CDR3 contains 14 residues. Germline loops: CDR1 GTSNPN, CDR2 SVGIG (reference sequence).

The chain combines TRBV5-1 with TRBJ1-1, with 8 bases lining up with TRBD1. Germline V CDR1 and CDR2: SGHRS, YFSETQ. Unmatched junction bases numbered 18, after V lost 4 bases and J lost 7 bases. The CDR3 consists of 17 residues. DNA of the CDR3: TGCGCCAGCAGCCCTGGTTCAGGGGGCTATACGGACAGTGAAGCTTTCTTT. Translation gives CASSPGSGGYTDSEAFF.

This clone showed up just a few times. This rearrangement joins TRBV7-2 to TRBJ1-5; D remains ambiguous. This CDR3 is 14 amino acids long. V gave up 2 bases and J gave up 9 bases, with 14 bases separating them. The germline gives CDR1 SGHTA, CDR2 FQGNSA. The CDR3 DNA is TGTGCCAGCAGCTTATTACCTGTCGGGTGGCCCCAGCATTTT. It yields the protein CASSLLPVGWPQHF.

The chain employs TRBV7-8 and TRBJ2-1; a possible D gene is TRBD2 (7 bases). The CDR3 totals 17 residues. CDR1 is SGHVS and CDR2 is FQNEAQ in the germline V gene. V lost 1 base, J lost 5 bases, and 18 bases lay in between. The CDR3 DNA reads TGTGCCAGCAGCTTAGAGGGGGGAGGGTCTGGCCACAATGAGCAGTTCTTC. It specifies CASSLEGGGSGHNEQFF.

The chain carries TRBV29-1 and TRBJ2-1, with no clear D. The CDR3 runs 12 residues. CDR1 and CDR2 (germline): SQVTM, ANQGSEA. Trimming removed 5 bases at V and 7 bases at J, with 12 bases between. As DNA, the CDR3 is TGCAGCGTTTCTCAACCGGTTAATGAGCAGTTCTTC. As protein: CSVSQPVNEQFF.

The rearrangement joins TRBV7-9 to TRBJ1-3, with a tentative D call TRBD1 (6 bases). This CDR3 spans 15 amino acids. The germline V and J ends were trimmed by 6 bases and 6 bases, with 18 bases remaining between them. In germline, CDR1 is SEHNR, CDR2 FQNEAQ (reference sequence). The CDR3 nucleotides are TGTGCCAGCAGTACTATCAGGGGTATGGAAAACACCATATATTTT. Translating gives CASSTIRGMENTIYF.

The chain is built from TRBV7-9 and TRBJ1-1; the match to TRBD1 covers 9 bases. Germline V gene data show CDR1 as SEHNR and CDR2 as FQNEAQ (reference sequence). This CDR3 has 15 amino acids. With 4 bases clipped from V and 10 bases from J, the junction kept 13 bases outside the gene matches. CDR3 amino acids: CASSWGGQGHEVAFF. The CDR3 bases are TGTGCCAGCAGCTGGGGGGGACAGGGCCACGAAGTAGCTTTCTTT.

This clone was seen a few times. V gene TRBV9 combines with J gene TRBJ1-5, with no clear D. Per germline, CDR1 SGDLS and CDR2 YYNGEE. This CDR3 is 14 amino acids long. Deletions cut 0 bases from V and 5 bases from J, with 9 bases between. The CDR3 nucleotides read TGTGCCAGCAGCGTAGGGCAGGTTTATCAGCCCCAGCATTTT. Its translation: CASSVGQVYQPQHF.

This clone appeared a few times. The chain couples TRBV19 to TRBJ1-6, with 7 positions matching TRBD1. V was clipped by 7 bases and J by 6 bases; unmatched bases: 12. CDR1 is LNHDA and CDR2 is SQIVND in the germline V gene (reference sequence). The CDR3 consists of 16 residues. CDR3 in amino acids: CASNHDRDLRNSPLHF. CDR3 coding DNA: TGTGCCAGTAACCATGACAGGGATCTTCGTAATTCACCCCTCCACTTT.

V usage is TRBV6-6 and J usage is TRBJ1-5; TRBD1 matches at 9 bases. Trimming took 5 bases from V and 4 from J; bases not matched to a gene: 6. In germline, CDR1 is MNHNY, CDR2 SVGAGI (reference sequence). This CDR3 spans 15 amino acids. The CDR3 DNA follows: TGTGCCAGCAGTCCCGGGACAGGGCGTAATCAGCCCCAGCATTTT. Amino acid sequence: CASSPGTGRNQPQHF.

This clone has a handful of counts. The chain uses TRBV5-1 and TRBJ1-1; 8 nucleotides match TRBD1. Germline V CDR1 and CDR2: SGHRS, YFSETQ. The V gene end was trimmed by 4 bases and the J gene end by 1 base; junction bases not matched to a gene: 6. This CDR3 contains 15 residues. CDR3 amino acids: CASSPTGDTNTEAFF. The CDR3 nucleotides are TGCGCCAGCAGCCCGACAGGGGATACGAACACTGAAGCTTTCTTT.